What follows describes a single T cell receptor beta chain. Germline-derived CDR1 and CDR2 are SGHVS and FNYEAQ. CDR3 size: 16 residues. The V segment lost 5 bases and the J segment 2 bases; nucleotides outside the gene matches: 7. This sample is part of a study of STAT5B mutations in CD4+ large granular lymphocyte leukemia. Method: immunoSEQ multiplex PCR; TCRdb's copy keeps in-frame clones and lacks some. The sample has roughly 36,000 clones, about nine tenths seen once. Material for sequencing was CD4+ T cells from blood buffy coats. The receptor comes from a human donor in good health. The chain recombines TRBV7-6 with TRBJ2-3; TRBD2 aligns across 10 bases. The DNA of the CDR3 is TGTGCCAGCAGCAACTTAGCGGGGGGAGTCACAGATACGCAGTATTTT. Amino acid sequence: CASSNLAGGVTDTQYF.